One TCR beta chain is described in this entry. Its antigen is currently unknown. The data were taken from a study of T cell responses to AZD1222 COVID-19 vaccine. Per the germline V gene, CDR1 is MDHEN and CDR2 is SYDVKM. The CDR3 contains 17 residues. Losses at the gene ends were 6 bases for V and 4 bases for J; bases not matched to a gene: 16. Study-wide results and limits: Females outnumbered males among donors, who were mostly white British; clonal diversity was possibly underestimated. AZD1222 recipients seropositive at baseline numbered only five to seven.

Sequencing was performed with immunoSEQ multiplex PCR; in TCRdb, only in-frame clones are kept and a portion is missing. The sample has some 86,000 clones; around nine tenths are singletons. The sequences come from peripheral blood, collected 28 days after the second AZD1222 dose. The receptor was isolated from an adult who received the AZD1222 COVID-19 vaccine. The chain joins TRBV28 to TRBJ1-2; 8 positions match TRBD1. CDR3 protein: CASRAPAGGAFSYGYTF. In DNA, the CDR3 is TGTGCCAGCAGGGCCCCGGCAGGGGGCGCATTTAGCTATGGCTACACCTTC.